This is a list of T cell receptor beta chains from one sample in a study of cytomegalovirus exposure and HLA in healthy donors. Here immunoSEQ multiplex PCR was the method, and the copy in TCRdb shows in-frame clones only, minus some. Of 150,000 to 200,000 clones in the sample, around 78% are singletons; the top ten hold approximately 2%. The specimen was PBMCs. Every receptor here comes from a man under 40 in good health and CMV-seronegative. Both conserved end residues are part of each CDR3. D genes are given only for firm matches. The listing skips clone size in some rows; elsewhere it reads once, few, many or a size class.

cdr3_nt: TGCGCCAGCAGCGACGCAGGGGGCGGGAGCACAGATACGCAGTATTTT
cdr3_aa: CASSDAGGGSTDTQYF
clone_size: .
v_call: TRBV5-1
cdr3_length: 16
j_call: TRBJ2-3
d_call: TRBD1

cdr3_nt: TGTGCTAGCAGCCCGGGCAGCGGTGAGCAGTTCTTC
cdr3_aa: CASSPGSGEQFF
clone_size: .
v_call: TRBV7-7
cdr3_length: 12
j_call: TRBJ2-1
d_call: .

cdr3_nt: TGTGCCAGCAGCTTGAAACAGATCGAGCAGTACTTC
cdr3_aa: CASSLKQIEQYF
clone_size: once
v_call: TRBV5-6
cdr3_length: 12
j_call: TRBJ2-7
d_call: .

cdr3_nt: TGTGCTAGTGGTTTGGCCCCGACGGGACAGGGGACGAACACCGGGGAGCTGTTTTTT
cdr3_aa: CASGLAPTGQGTNTGELFF
clone_size: .
v_call: TRBV12-5
cdr3_length: 19
j_call: TRBJ2-2
d_call: TRBD1

cdr3_nt: TGTGCCATCAGTATGGGACTAGCGGGACAAGAGACCCAGTACTTC
cdr3_aa: CAISMGLAGQETQYF
clone_size: .
v_call: TRBV10-3
cdr3_length: 15
j_call: TRBJ2-5
d_call: TRBD2

cdr3_nt: TGTGCCAGCTCACCAAGACAGGGTAGCCCCTACGAGCAGTACTTC
cdr3_aa: CASSPRQGSPYEQYF
clone_size: .
v_call: TRBV18
cdr3_length: 15
j_call: TRBJ2-7
d_call: TRBD1

cdr3_nt: TGTGCCAGCAGTTCCCTGGGACAGCCGGACGGCGAGCAGTACTTC
cdr3_aa: CASSSLGQPDGEQYF
clone_size: .
v_call: TRBV27
cdr3_length: 15
j_call: TRBJ2-7
d_call: TRBD1

cdr3_nt: TGCGCCAGCAGCTTGGGGGCGACGAACACCGGGGAGCTGTTTTTT
cdr3_aa: CASSLGATNTGELFF
clone_size: .
v_call: TRBV5-1
cdr3_length: 15
j_call: TRBJ2-2
d_call: .

cdr3_nt: TGTGCCAGCAGCCCGGTCGGAGGACAGGGGATTTCCTACGAGCAGTACTTC
cdr3_aa: CASSPVGGQGISYEQYF
clone_size: few
v_call: TRBV7-9
cdr3_length: 17
j_call: TRBJ2-7
d_call: TRBD1

cdr3_nt: TGTGCCAGTAGTGGGGGGAGGTATGACGGGGAGCTGTTTTTT
cdr3_aa: CASSGGRYDGELFF
clone_size: .
v_call: TRBV19
cdr3_length: 14
j_call: TRBJ2-2
d_call: .

cdr3_nt: TGTGCCAGCGGAAGTAGCGGGAGTGATGTCACAGATACGCAGTATTTT
cdr3_aa: CASGSSGSDVTDTQYF
clone_size: once
v_call: TRBV4-2
cdr3_length: 16
j_call: TRBJ2-3
d_call: TRBD2

cdr3_nt: TGTGCCAGCAGTGACCCCTATAGCTCCTACGAGCAGTACTTC
cdr3_aa: CASSDPYSSYEQYF
clone_size: .
v_call: TRBV25-1
cdr3_length: 14
j_call: TRBJ2-7
d_call: .

cdr3_nt: TGCGCCAGCAGCAGAGCTAGCGGGGGACTATACAATGAGCAGTTCTTC
cdr3_aa: CASSRASGGLYNEQFF
clone_size: .
v_call: TRBV5-1
cdr3_length: 16
j_call: TRBJ2-1
d_call: TRBD2

cdr3_nt: TGTGCCAGCAGTGAAACTAGCGGGAGCGGCCAAGAGACCCAGTACTTC
cdr3_aa: CASSETSGSGQETQYF
clone_size: .
v_call: TRBV6-1
cdr3_length: 16
j_call: TRBJ2-5
d_call: TRBD2

cdr3_nt: TGTGCCAGCAGTTTGTACAGAACCTACGAGCAGTACTTC
cdr3_aa: CASSLYRTYEQYF
clone_size: .
v_call: TRBV27
cdr3_length: 13
j_call: TRBJ2-7
d_call: .

cdr3_nt: TGTGCCAGCAGCTTAGACCTAGCGGGAACTTATACCTACGAGCAGTACTTC
cdr3_aa: CASSLDLAGTYTYEQYF
clone_size: .
v_call: TRBV11-2
cdr3_length: 17
j_call: TRBJ2-7
d_call: TRBD2

cdr3_nt: TGTGCCAGCAGAGTTACAGGGATCTACGAGCAGTACTTC
cdr3_aa: CASRVTGIYEQYF
clone_size: .
v_call: TRBV2
cdr3_length: 13
j_call: TRBJ2-7
d_call: .

cdr3_nt: TGCGCCAGCACTCAGGGGGTTGGCAAAAACATTCAGTACTTC
cdr3_aa: CASTQGVGKNIQYF
clone_size: .
v_call: TRBV10-2
cdr3_length: 14
j_call: TRBJ2-4
d_call: TRBD1

cdr3_nt: TGTGCCAGCAGCACGACTACAGGGGGGAAAAACATTCAGTACTTC
cdr3_aa: CASSTTTGGKNIQYF
clone_size: .
v_call: TRBV7-9
cdr3_length: 15
j_call: TRBJ2-4
d_call: TRBD1

cdr3_nt: TGTGCCAGCGACCAAGCGGGAGGCCTCTACAATGAGCAGTTCTTC
cdr3_aa: CASDQAGGLYNEQFF
clone_size: few
v_call: TRBV6-6
cdr3_length: 15
j_call: TRBJ2-1
d_call: TRBD2

cdr3_nt: TGCAGCGTTGAAGCGGGGAGCTCCTACAATGAGCAGTTCTTC
cdr3_aa: CSVEAGSSYNEQFF
clone_size: .
v_call: TRBV29-1
cdr3_length: 14
j_call: TRBJ2-1
d_call: .

cdr3_nt: TGTGCCAGCAGCTTGACAGCCTCCTACGAGCAGTACTTC
cdr3_aa: CASSLTASYEQYF
clone_size: .
v_call: TRBV5-6
cdr3_length: 13
j_call: TRBJ2-7
d_call: .

cdr3_nt: TGTGCCAGTAGTATAGAATCCCCTAGCGGGGACTTCACAGATACGCAGTATTTT
cdr3_aa: CASSIESPSGDFTDTQYF
clone_size: .
v_call: TRBV19
cdr3_length: 18
j_call: TRBJ2-3
d_call: TRBD2

cdr3_nt: TGTGCCAGCAGTGAATCCGGGACTACTAATGAGCAGTTCTTC
cdr3_aa: CASSESGTTNEQFF
clone_size: .
v_call: TRBV6-4
cdr3_length: 14
j_call: TRBJ2-1
d_call: TRBD2

cdr3_nt: TGTGCCAGCCATTTTGTTAGAGGAAACACCATATATTTT
cdr3_aa: CASHFVRGNTIYF
clone_size: once
v_call: TRBV11-3
cdr3_length: 13
j_call: TRBJ1-3
d_call: .

cdr3_nt: TGTGCCAGCAGCTCAGGGGCAGGGGCCAACGTCCTGACTTTC
cdr3_aa: CASSSGAGANVLTF
clone_size: .
v_call: TRBV7-3
cdr3_length: 14
j_call: TRBJ2-6
d_call: .

cdr3_nt: TGCAGCGTTGAAGATCGAATTTTGGGACAAGGCGATGGCTACACCTTC
cdr3_aa: CSVEDRILGQGDGYTF
clone_size: .
v_call: TRBV29-1
cdr3_length: 16
j_call: TRBJ1-2
d_call: .

cdr3_nt: TGTGCCAGCAAAATCGGACTAGCGGGAGGGTACGAGCAGTACTTC
cdr3_aa: CASKIGLAGGYEQYF
clone_size: .
v_call: TRBV27
cdr3_length: 15
j_call: TRBJ2-7
d_call: TRBD2

cdr3_nt: TGTGCCAGCAGTGAAACTAGCGGAGGCACAGATACGCAGTATTTT
cdr3_aa: CASSETSGGTDTQYF
clone_size: .
v_call: TRBV2
cdr3_length: 15
j_call: TRBJ2-3
d_call: TRBD2

cdr3_nt: TGTGCCAGCAGTCTAGCGGGCGGGAGCTCCTACGAGCAGTACTTC
cdr3_aa: CASSLAGGSSYEQYF
clone_size: .
v_call: TRBV6-5
cdr3_length: 15
j_call: TRBJ2-7
d_call: TRBD2

cdr3_nt: TGTGCCAGCAGGGGGGCAGGGGGCAACTATGGCTACACCTTC
cdr3_aa: CASRGAGGNYGYTF
clone_size: .
v_call: TRBV28
cdr3_length: 14
j_call: TRBJ1-2
d_call: TRBD1

cdr3_nt: TGTGCCAGCAGCGCCCGAACTGGCGGGATTAGGCCAGATACGCAGTATTTT
cdr3_aa: CASSARTGGIRPDTQYF
clone_size: once
v_call: TRBV11-2
cdr3_length: 17
j_call: TRBJ2-3
d_call: .

cdr3_nt: TGTGCCAGCAGTTTATCGAGAATTTGGGGGCCAAATGGGGACAGCTCCTACGAGCAGTACTTC
cdr3_aa: CASSLSRIWGPNGDSSYEQYF
clone_size: .
v_call: TRBV27
cdr3_length: 21
j_call: TRBJ2-7
d_call: TRBD1

cdr3_nt: TGTGCCACCAGCGGGAGGAACACCATATATTTT
cdr3_aa: CATSGRNTIYF
clone_size: .
v_call: TRBV15
cdr3_length: 11
j_call: TRBJ1-3
d_call: .

cdr3_nt: TGTGCCAGCAGTGAATTCGGGCTAGCGGGGAGGACCGGGGAGCTGTTTTTT
cdr3_aa: CASSEFGLAGRTGELFF
clone_size: .
v_call: TRBV25-1
cdr3_length: 17
j_call: TRBJ2-2
d_call: TRBD2

cdr3_nt: TGTGCCATCAGGGGACTAGCGGGTACCCGCCCCGGGGAGCTGTTTTTT
cdr3_aa: CAIRGLAGTRPGELFF
clone_size: few
v_call: TRBV10-3
cdr3_length: 16
j_call: TRBJ2-2
d_call: TRBD2

cdr3_nt: TGTGCCAGCAGCGCCGCCGGGGATGGGAACTATGGCTACACCTTC
cdr3_aa: CASSAAGDGNYGYTF
clone_size: .
v_call: TRBV2
cdr3_length: 15
j_call: TRBJ1-2
d_call: .

cdr3_nt: TGCGCCAGCAGCCAAGAGGCCACAGCGGAGGAGCAGTACTTC
cdr3_aa: CASSQEATAEEQYF
clone_size: .
v_call: TRBV4-1
cdr3_length: 14
j_call: TRBJ2-7
d_call: .

cdr3_nt: TGTGCCAGCAGTTTATCCCTAGCGGGCTTCTCCTACGAGCAGTACTTC
cdr3_aa: CASSLSLAGFSYEQYF
clone_size: few
v_call: TRBV27
cdr3_length: 16
j_call: TRBJ2-7
d_call: TRBD2

cdr3_nt: TGTGCCAGCAGCGTAGGGAGCTTGGCCTTGGGCGAGCAGTACTTC
cdr3_aa: CASSVGSLALGEQYF
clone_size: few
v_call: TRBV9
cdr3_length: 15
j_call: TRBJ2-7
d_call: .

cdr3_nt: TGTGCCAGCAGTTACTCGGGAGCGGGAGGGCGTTTGGAGCAGTACTTC
cdr3_aa: CASSYSGAGGRLEQYF
clone_size: .
v_call: TRBV6-5
cdr3_length: 16
j_call: TRBJ2-7
d_call: TRBD2

cdr3_nt: TGTGCCAGCAGCTTAGAGAGATACGAGCAGTACTTC
cdr3_aa: CASSLERYEQYF
clone_size: .
v_call: TRBV7-8
cdr3_length: 12
j_call: TRBJ2-7
d_call: .

cdr3_nt: TGTGCCAGCAGCTCCTCGGTCAATCAGCCCCAGCATTTT
cdr3_aa: CASSSSVNQPQHF
clone_size: .
v_call: TRBV5-5
cdr3_length: 13
j_call: TRBJ1-5
d_call: .

cdr3_nt: TGCGCCAGCAGTCTCTCCTACGAGACAGGGGGTTATTTCGCTGAGCAGTACTTC
cdr3_aa: CASSLSYETGGYFAEQYF
clone_size: .
v_call: TRBV4-1
cdr3_length: 18
j_call: TRBJ2-7
d_call: TRBD1

cdr3_nt: TGTGCCAGCAGCTTAGAGAACAAAGAGACCCAGTACTTC
cdr3_aa: CASSLENKETQYF
clone_size: .
v_call: TRBV7-9
cdr3_length: 13
j_call: TRBJ2-5
d_call: .

cdr3_nt: TGTGCCAGCACCCTACTCCCCCGGGGAGGGGGATCTAACACCGGGGAGCTGTTTTTT
cdr3_aa: CASTLLPRGGGSNTGELFF
clone_size: .
v_call: TRBV7-7
cdr3_length: 19
j_call: TRBJ2-2
d_call: .